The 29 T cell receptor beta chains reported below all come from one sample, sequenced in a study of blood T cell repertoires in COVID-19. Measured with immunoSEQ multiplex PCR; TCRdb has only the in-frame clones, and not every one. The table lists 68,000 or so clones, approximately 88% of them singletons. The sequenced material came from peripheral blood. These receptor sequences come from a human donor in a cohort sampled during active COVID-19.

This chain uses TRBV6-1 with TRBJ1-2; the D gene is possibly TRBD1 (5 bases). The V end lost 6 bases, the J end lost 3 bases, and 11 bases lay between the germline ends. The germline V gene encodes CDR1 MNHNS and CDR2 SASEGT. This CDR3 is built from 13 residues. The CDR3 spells CASSLGLDYGYTF. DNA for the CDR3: TGTGCCAGCAGCCTGGGACTTGACTATGGCTACACCTTC.

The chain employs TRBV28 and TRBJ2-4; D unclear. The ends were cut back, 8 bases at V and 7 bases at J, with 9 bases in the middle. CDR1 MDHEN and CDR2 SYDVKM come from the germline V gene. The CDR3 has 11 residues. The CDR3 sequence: CASGFGNIQYF. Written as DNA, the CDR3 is TGTGCCAGCGGCTTTGGTAACATTCAGTACTTC.

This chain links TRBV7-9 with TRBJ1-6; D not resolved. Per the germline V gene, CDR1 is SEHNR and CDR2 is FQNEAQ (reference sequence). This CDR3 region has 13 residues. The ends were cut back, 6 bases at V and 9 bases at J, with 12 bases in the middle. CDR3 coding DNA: TGTGCCAGCAGACGGGAGAACACTTCACCCCTCCACTTT. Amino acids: CASRRENTSPLHF.

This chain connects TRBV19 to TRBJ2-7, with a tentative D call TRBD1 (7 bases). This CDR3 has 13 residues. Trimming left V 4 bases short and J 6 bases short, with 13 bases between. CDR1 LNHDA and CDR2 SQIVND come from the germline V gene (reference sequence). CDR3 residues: CASSTQGGGEQYF. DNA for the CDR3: TGTGCCAGTAGTACCCAGGGGGGCGGCGAGCAGTACTTC.

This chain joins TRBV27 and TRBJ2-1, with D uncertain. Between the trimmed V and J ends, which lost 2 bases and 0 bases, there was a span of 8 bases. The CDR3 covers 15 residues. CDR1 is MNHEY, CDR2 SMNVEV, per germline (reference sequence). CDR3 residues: CASSLPTGSYNEQFF. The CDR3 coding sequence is TGTGCCAGCAGTTTACCTACGGGCTCCTACAATGAGCAGTTCTTC.

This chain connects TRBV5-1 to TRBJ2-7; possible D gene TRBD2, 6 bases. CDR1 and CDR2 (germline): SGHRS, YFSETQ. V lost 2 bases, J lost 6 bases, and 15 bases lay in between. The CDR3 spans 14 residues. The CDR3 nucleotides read TGCGCCAGCAGCTTCGGGGAGGTTAAGGGCGAGCAGTACTTC. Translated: CASSFGEVKGEQYF.

CDR3 amino acids: CATQLGAGNTNTEAFF. The CDR3 bases are TGTGCCACCCAACTTGGTGCAGGGAACACGAACACTGAAGCTTTCTTT. The genes are TRBV7-9 and TRBJ1-1, with a tentative D call TRBD1 (5 bases). Trimming shortened V by 10 bases and J by 1 base, and 22 bases separated the two germline ends. Germline values: CDR1 SEHNR, CDR2 FQNEAQ (reference sequence). The CDR3 totals 16 residues. The entire variable domain, with the rest obtained from reference TRBV7-9 and TRBJ1-1, is as follows: DTGVSQNPRHKITKRGQNVTFRCDPISEHNRLYWYRQTLGQGPEFLTYFQNEAQLEKSRLLSDRFSAERPKGSFSTLEIQRTEQGDSAMYLCATQLGAGNTNTEAFFGQGTRLTVV.

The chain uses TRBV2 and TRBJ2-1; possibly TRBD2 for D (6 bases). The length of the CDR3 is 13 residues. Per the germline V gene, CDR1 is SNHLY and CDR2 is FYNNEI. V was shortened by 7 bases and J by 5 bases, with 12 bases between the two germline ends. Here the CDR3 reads CASTPWGDNEQFF. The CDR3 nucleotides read TGTGCCAGCACCCCGTGGGGGGACAATGAGCAGTTCTTC. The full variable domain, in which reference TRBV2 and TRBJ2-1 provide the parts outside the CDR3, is EPEVTQTPSHQVTQMGQEVILRCVPISNHLYFYWYRQILGQKVEFLVSFYNNEISEKSEIFDDQFSVERPDGSNFTLKIRSTKLEDSAMYFCASTPWGDNEQFFGPGTRLTVL.

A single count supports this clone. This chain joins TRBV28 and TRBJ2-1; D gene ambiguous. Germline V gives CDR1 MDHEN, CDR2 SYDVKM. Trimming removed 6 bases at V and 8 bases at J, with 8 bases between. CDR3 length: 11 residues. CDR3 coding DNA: TGTGCCAGCAGAATCGGTTATGAGCAGTTCTTC. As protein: CASRIGYEQFF.

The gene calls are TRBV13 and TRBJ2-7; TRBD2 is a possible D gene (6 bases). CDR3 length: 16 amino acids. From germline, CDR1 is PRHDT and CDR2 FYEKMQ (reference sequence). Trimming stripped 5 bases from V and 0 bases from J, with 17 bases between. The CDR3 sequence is CASSKTRAGNSYEQYF. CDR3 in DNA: TGTGCCAGCAGCAAAACCCGAGCGGGTAACTCCTACGAGCAGTACTTC.

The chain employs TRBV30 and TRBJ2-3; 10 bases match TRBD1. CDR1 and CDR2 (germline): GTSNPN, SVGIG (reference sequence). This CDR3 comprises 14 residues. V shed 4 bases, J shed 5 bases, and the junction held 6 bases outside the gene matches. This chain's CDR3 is CAWNRQGARDTQYF. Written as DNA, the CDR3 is TGTGCCTGGAATCGACAGGGGGCGCGAGATACGCAGTATTTT.

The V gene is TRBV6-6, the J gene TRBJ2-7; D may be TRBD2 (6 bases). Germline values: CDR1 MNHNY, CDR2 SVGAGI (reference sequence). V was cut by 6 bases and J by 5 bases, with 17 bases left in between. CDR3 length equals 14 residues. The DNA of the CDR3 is TGTGCCAGCAGCACTAGGAGGGCCTGGGACGAGCAGTACTTC. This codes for CASSTRRAWDEQYF.

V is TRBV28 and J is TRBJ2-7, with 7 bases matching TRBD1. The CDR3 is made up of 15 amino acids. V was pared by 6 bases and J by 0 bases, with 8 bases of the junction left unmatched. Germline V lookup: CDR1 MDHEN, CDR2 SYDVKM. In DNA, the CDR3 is TGTGCCAGCAGGCCTTACCGGGACAGCTCCTACGAGCAGTACTTC. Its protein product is CASRPYRDSSYEQYF.

The CDR3 reads CASSGSGTSRKRTDTQYF. Written as DNA, the CDR3 is TGTGCCAGTAGTGGAAGTGGGACTAGCAGAAAGCGCACAGATACGCAGTATTTT. V usage is TRBV19 and J usage is TRBJ2-3; 9 bases line up with TRBD2. Germline V gene lookup returns CDR1 LNHDA and CDR2 SQIVND (reference sequence). V dropped 5 bases and J dropped 1; count of bases not matched to a gene: 13. This CDR3 spans 18 amino acids. The full variable domain, with the rest looked up from reference TRBV19 and TRBJ2-3, is DGGITQSPKYLFRKEGQNVTLSCEQNLNHDAMYWYRQDPGQGLRLIYYSQIVNDFQKGDIAEGYSVSREKKESFPLTVTSAQKNPTAFYLCASSGSGTSRKRTDTQYFGPGTRLTVL.

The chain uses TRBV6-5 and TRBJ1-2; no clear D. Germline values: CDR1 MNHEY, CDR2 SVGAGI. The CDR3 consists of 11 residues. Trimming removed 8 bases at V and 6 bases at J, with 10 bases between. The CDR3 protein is CASQKTDGYTF. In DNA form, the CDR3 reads TGTGCCAGCCAGAAAACAGATGGCTACACCTTC.

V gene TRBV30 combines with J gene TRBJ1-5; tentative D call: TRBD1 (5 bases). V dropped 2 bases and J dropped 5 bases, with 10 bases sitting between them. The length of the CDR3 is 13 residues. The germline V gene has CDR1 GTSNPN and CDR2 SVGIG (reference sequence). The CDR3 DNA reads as TGTGCCTGGAGTACAGGTCGAGATCAGCCCCAGCATTTT. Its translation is CAWSTGRDQPQHF.

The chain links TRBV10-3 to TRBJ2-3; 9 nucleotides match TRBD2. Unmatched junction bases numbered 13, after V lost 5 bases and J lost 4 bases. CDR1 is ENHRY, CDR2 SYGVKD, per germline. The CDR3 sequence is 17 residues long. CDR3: CAISPDWASGTSDTQYF. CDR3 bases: TGTGCCATCAGTCCCGACTGGGCTAGCGGGACCTCAGATACGCAGTATTTT.

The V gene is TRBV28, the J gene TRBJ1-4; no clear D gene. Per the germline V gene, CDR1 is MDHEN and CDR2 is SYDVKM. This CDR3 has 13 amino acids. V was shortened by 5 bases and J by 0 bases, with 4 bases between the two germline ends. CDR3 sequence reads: CASSGATNEKLFF. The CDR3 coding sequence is TGTGCCAGCAGTGGAGCAACTAATGAAAAACTGTTTTTT.

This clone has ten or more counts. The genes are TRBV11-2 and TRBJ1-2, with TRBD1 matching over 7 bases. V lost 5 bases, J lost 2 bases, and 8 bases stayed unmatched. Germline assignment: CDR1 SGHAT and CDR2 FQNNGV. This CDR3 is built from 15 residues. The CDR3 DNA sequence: TGTGCCAGCAGCCCCGGGAGGGACAGCAACTATGGCTACACCTTC. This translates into CASSPGRDSNYGYTF. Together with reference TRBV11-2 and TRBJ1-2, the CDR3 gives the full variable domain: EAGVAQSPRYKIIEKRQSVAFWCNPISGHATLYWYQQILGQGPKLLIQFQNNGVVDDSQLPKDRFSAERLKGVDSTLKIQPAKLEDSAVYLCASSPGRDSNYGYTFGSGTRLTVV.

Here the CDR3 reads CASSYSGNSYEQYF. The DNA of the CDR3 is TGCGCCAGCAGCTACTCCGGGAACTCCTACGAGCAGTACTTC. This chain uses TRBV4-1 with TRBJ2-7; TRBD2 might be the D (5 bases). The V end was cut by 5 bases, the J end by 0 bases, with 11 bases between. The CDR3 contains 14 residues. Germline lookup yields CDR1 MGHRA and CDR2 YSYEKL.

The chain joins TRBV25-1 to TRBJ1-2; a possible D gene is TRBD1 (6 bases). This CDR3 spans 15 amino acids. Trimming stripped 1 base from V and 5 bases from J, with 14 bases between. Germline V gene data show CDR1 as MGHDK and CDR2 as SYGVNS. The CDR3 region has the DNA TGTGCCAGCAGTGAATCTGGCACAGGGAAATATGGCTACACCTTC. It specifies CASSESGTGKYGYTF.

The CDR3 reads CASSDTGAGANVLTF. CDR3 coding DNA: TGTGCCAGCAGCGACACAGGTGCTGGGGCCAACGTCCTGACTTTC. The chain joins TRBV5-4 to TRBJ2-6; TRBD1 is a possible D gene (5 bases). Trimming cost V 4 bases and J 2 bases, with 10 bases left between them. Germline CDR1 and CDR2: SGHNT and YYREEE (reference sequence). CDR3 length: 15 residues.

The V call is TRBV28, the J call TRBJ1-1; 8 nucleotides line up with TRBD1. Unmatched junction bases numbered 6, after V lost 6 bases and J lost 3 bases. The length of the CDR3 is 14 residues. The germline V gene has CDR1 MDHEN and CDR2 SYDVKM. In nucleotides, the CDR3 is TGTGCCAGCAGACGACAGGGGTGGGACACTGAAGCTTTCTTT. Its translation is CASRRQGWDTEAFF. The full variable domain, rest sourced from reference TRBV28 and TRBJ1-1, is DVKVTQSSRYLVKRTGEKVFLECVQDMDHENMFWYRQDPGLGLRLIYFSYDVKMKEKGDIPEGYSVSREKKERFSLILESASTNQTSMYLCASRRQGWDTEAFFGQGTRLTVV.

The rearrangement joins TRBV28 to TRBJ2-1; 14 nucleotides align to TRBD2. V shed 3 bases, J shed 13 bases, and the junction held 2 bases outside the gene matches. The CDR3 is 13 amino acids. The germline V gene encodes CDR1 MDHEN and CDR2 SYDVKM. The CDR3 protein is CASSLGLAGDQFF. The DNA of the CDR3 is TGTGCCAGCAGTTTGGGACTAGCGGGGGACCAGTTCTTC.

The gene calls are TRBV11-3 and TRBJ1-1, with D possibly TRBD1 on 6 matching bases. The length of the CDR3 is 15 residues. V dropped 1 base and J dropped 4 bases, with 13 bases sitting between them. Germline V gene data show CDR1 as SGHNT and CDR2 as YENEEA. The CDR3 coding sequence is TGTGCCAGCAGCTTAGGTACAGGGTCGGGCACTGAAGCTTTCTTT. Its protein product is CASSLGTGSGTEAFF.

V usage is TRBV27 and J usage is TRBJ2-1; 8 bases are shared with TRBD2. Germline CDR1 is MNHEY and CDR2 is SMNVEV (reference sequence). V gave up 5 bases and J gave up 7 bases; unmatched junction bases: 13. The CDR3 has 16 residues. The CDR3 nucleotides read TGTGCCAGCAGTCGGACTAGCCTAATTATACCAAATGAGCAGTTCTTC. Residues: CASSRTSLIIPNEQFF.

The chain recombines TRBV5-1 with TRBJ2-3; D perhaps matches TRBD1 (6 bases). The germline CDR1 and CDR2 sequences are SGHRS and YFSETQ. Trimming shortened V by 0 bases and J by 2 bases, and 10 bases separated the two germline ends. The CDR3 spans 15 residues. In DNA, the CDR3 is TGCGCCAGCAGCTTGGATCGGACAGCCACAGATACGCAGTATTTT. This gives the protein CASSLDRTATDTQYF.

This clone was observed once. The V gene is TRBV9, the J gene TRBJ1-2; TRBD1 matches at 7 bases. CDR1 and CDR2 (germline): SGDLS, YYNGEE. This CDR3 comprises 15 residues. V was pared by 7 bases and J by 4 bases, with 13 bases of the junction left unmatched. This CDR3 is CASRNGAGGPYGYTF. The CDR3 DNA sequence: TGTGCCAGCCGAAACGGGGCAGGGGGTCCCTATGGCTACACCTTC.

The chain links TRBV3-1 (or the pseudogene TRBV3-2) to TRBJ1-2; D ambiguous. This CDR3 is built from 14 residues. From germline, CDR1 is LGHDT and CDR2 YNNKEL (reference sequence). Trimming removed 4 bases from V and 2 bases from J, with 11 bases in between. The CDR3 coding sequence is TGTGCCAGCAGCCTTATCAACAGAAACTATGGCTACACCTTC. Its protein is CASSLINRNYGYTF.